This T cell receptor (beta chain) was sequenced for a study of post-analysis software for immune sequencing data. As for the study in general: Relapsing-remitting, secondary progressive and progressive-relapsing forms made up the multiple sclerosis disease courses. Study-wide points: Multiple sclerosis was associated with a significant reduction in normalized Chao1 diversity relative to controls. Samples made in the same batch grouped tightly together by F measure. When patients were compared with controls, four or five TRBV segments were more frequent, TRBV5-6, TRBV5-1 and TRBV20-1 among them.

Prepared TCR beta cDNA libraries contained unique molecular identifiers. Starting from about 0.98 to 11 million T cells, the study yielded roughly 0.5 million cDNA molecules. TCRdb processed the PCR reads anew with MiXCR; each CDR3 protein has one entry. The sample contains 650,000 to 850,000 distinct CDR3 sequences, roughly 50% of which appear only once. Comment on this clonotype: What it binds is unknown.

Germline V gene sequence: CDR1 SEHNR, CDR2 FQNEAQ (reference sequence). The CDR3 has 11 residues. The V and J ends lost 5 bases and 7 bases respectively, with 9 bases between them. Sequencing used blood. The gene calls are TRBV7-9 and TRBJ2-7, with D possibly TRBD2 on 6 matching bases. The source of this sequence is a girl between 5 and 17 years old with multiple sclerosis. The CDR3 sequence is CASSDRGEQYF. The CDR3 region has the DNA TGTGCCAGCAGCGATCGGGGGGAGCAGTACTTC.